Below, 7 T cell receptor beta chains from the same sample are listed, as sequenced in a study of T-cell reconstitution after alpha-beta-depleted transplantation in children. During its preparation, the TCRbeta library received unique molecular identifiers. TCRdb called the PCR reads again in MiXCR, with one record for every CDR3 protein. The sample lists about 870,000 distinct CDR3 sequences, roughly 15% occurring once. The sample was PBMCs, mostly from graft donor cells, taken 360 days after TCRalphabeta/CD19-depleted stem cell transplant. These receptors originate from a male patient between 10 and 17 years old who had a stem cell transplant for acute lymphoblastic leukemia, so the T cells may come from the graft donor.

The chain joins TRBV27 to TRBJ2-1, with a tentative D call TRBD1 (6 bases). The CDR3 is made up of 14 amino acids. V was clipped by 5 bases and J by 4 bases, with 12 bases between them. Germline CDR1 is MNHEY and CDR2 is SMNVEV (reference sequence). The CDR3 DNA follows: TGTGCCAGCAGTCCCGGACAGCTTTACAATGAGCAGTTCTTC. Protein sequence: CASSPGQLYNEQFF.

This clonotype was detected many times. This sequence joins TRBV7-9 and TRBJ2-5; weak D call: TRBD2 (5 bases). V was clipped by 4 bases and J by 4 bases, with 10 bases between them. This CDR3 is 13 amino acids long. Germline V gene sequence: CDR1 SEHNR, CDR2 FQNEAQ (reference sequence). The CDR3: CASSSPGSETQYF. The CDR3 nucleotides read TGTGCCAGCAGCTCTCCGGGATCAGAGACCCAGTACTTC. Supplemented by reference TRBV7-9 and TRBJ2-5, the full variable domain reads DTGVSQNPRHKITKRGQNVTFRCDPISEHNRLYWYRQTLGQGPEFLTYFQNEAQLEKSRLLSDRFSAERPKGSFSTLEIQRTEQGDSAMYLCASSSPGSETQYFGPGTRLLVL.

This clonotype was observed a few times. The rearrangement joins TRBV7-9 to TRBJ1-5; D gene unclear. CDR3 length: 17 amino acids. Trimming took 1 base from V and 0 from J, leaving 13 bases between them. From germline, CDR1 is SEHNR and CDR2 FQNEAQ (reference sequence). The CDR3 region is CASSLDNSLYSNQPQHF. The CDR3 region has the DNA TGTGCCAGCAGCTTAGATAACAGCCTCTATAGCAATCAGCCCCAGCATTTT.

This clonotype has at least ten counts. This chain joins TRBV12-3 or TRBV12-4 and TRBJ2-5, with TRBD2 matching over 14 bases. Trimming cost V 7 bases and J 5 bases; bases outside gene matches: 15. There are 18 residues in the CDR3. The chain's CDR3 is CASTQPGLAGAFSETQYF. CDR3 in DNA: TGTGCCAGCACTCAACCGGGACTAGCGGGAGCCTTCTCGGAGACCCAGTACTTC.

This clonotype has a handful of counts. V gene TRBV6-5 combines with J gene TRBJ2-5; 10 bases are a match to TRBD2. Germline lookup yields CDR1 MNHEY and CDR2 SVGAGI. This CDR3 is 16 amino acids long. V lost 2 bases, J lost 3 bases, and 6 bases stayed unmatched. CDR3 residues: CASSYLGLAEKETQYF. The CDR3 DNA follows: TGTGCCAGCAGTTACCTCGGACTAGCGGAGAAAGAGACCCAGTACTTC.

This clonotype turned up a few times. V is TRBV15 and J is TRBJ2-7; the match to TRBD1 covers 7 bases. The V and J ends lost 0 bases and 3 bases, in that order; junction bases with no gene match: 5. Germline V gene sequence: CDR1 LNHNV, CDR2 YYDKDF (reference sequence). The CDR3 contains 15 residues. The CDR3 DNA is TGTGCCACCAGCAGAGACTGGGGACAGATCTACGAGCAGTACTTC. Translated, it gives CATSRDWGQIYEQYF.

J is TRBJ2-7 and V is TRBV2, with 8 bases identical to TRBD2. CDR3 length: 12 residues. In germline, CDR1 is SNHLY, CDR2 FYNNEI. After removal of 6 bases from V and 5 bases from J, the junction contained 3 bases not matched to a gene. This chain's CDR3 is CASSRAGDEQYF. The CDR3 DNA is TGTGCCAGCAGCCGAGCGGGAGACGAGCAGTACTTC.